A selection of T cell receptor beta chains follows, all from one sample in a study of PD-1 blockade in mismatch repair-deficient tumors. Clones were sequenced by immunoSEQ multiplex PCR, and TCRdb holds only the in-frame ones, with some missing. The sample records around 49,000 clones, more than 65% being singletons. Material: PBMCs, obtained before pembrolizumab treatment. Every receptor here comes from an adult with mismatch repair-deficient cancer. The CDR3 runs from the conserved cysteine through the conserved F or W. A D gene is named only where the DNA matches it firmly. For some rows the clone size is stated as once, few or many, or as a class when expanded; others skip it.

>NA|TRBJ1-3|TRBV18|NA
TGTGCCAGCTCGCAGAACGGCCCCCTTGGAGAAGCTGGAAACACCATATATTTT
CASSQNGPLGEAGNTIYF
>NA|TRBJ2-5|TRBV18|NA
TGTGCCAGCTCACCACCGGAAATGAGGGAGACCCAGTACTTC
CASSPPEMRETQYF
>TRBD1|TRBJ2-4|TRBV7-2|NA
TGTGCCAGCAGGGAACAGGGGACCTTAGCCAAAAACATTCAGTACTTC
CASREQGTLAKNIQYF
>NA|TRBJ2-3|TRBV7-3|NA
TGTGCCAGCAGCTACACAGGGCGACCCACAGATACGCAGTATTTT
CASSYTGRPTDTQYF
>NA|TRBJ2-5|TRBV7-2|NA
TGTGCCAGCAGGTTCGGGGTCCAAGAGACCCAGTACTTC
CASRFGVQETQYF
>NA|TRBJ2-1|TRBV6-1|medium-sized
TGTGCCAGCAGTGAACTTCAGTACAATGAGCAGTTCTTC
CASSELQYNEQFF
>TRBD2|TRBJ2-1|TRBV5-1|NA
TGCGCCAGCAGCTTGGCGGTCGGCGGGAGGGCCTTGAATGAGCAGTTCTTC
CASSLAVGGRALNEQFF
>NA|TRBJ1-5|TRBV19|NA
TGTGCCAGTAGTATGGGCGGGGGGAAGGCTTATCAGCCCCAGCATTTT
CASSMGGGKAYQPQHF
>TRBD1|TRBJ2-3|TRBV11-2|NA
TGTGCCAGCAGCTTCTCACACAGGGGGCGAGGGACAGATACGCAGTATTTT
CASSFSHRGRGTDTQYF
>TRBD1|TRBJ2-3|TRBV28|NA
TGTGCCAGTACCCCGGGACAGAGCACAGATACGCAGTATTTT
CASTPGQSTDTQYF
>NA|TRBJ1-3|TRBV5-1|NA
TGCGCCAGCAGCTTGGCCCCCGCTGGAAACACCATATATTTT
CASSLAPAGNTIYF
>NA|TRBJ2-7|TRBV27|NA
TGTGCCAGCAGTCTCAAGGGCCAGGGGCGCCCGGACGAGCAGTACTTC
CASSLKGQGRPDEQYF
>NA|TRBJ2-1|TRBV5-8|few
TGTGCCAGCAGCTTCGGGAGCGGGCCTTACAATGAGCAGTTCTTC
CASSFGSGPYNEQFF
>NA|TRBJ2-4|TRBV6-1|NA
TGTGCCAGCAGAACCTTTACCGAAAACATTCAGTACTTC
CASRTFTENIQYF
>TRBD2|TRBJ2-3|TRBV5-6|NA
TGTGCCAGCAGCTTACGCTTTAGCGGGGTCTGGGCAGATACGCAGTATTTT
CASSLRFSGVWADTQYF
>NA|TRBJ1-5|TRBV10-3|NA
TGTGCCATCAGTGATCCCCCCAACCAGCCCCAGCATTTT
CAISDPPNQPQHF
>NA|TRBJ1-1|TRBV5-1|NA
TGCGCCAGCAGCTTGGGGAGTGAAGCTTTCTTT
CASSLGSEAFF
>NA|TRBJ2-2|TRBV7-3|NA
TGTGCCAGCAGCTTATTACCCCCGGGAAACACCGGGGAGCTGTTTTTT
CASSLLPPGNTGELFF
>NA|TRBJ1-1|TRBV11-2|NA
TGTGCCAGCAGCTTAGGGTGGAACACTGAAGCTTTCTTT
CASSLGWNTEAFF
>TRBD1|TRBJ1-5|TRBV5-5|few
TGTGCCAGCAGCCCTCTCCCGGGACAGGGCGATCAGCCCCAGCATTTT
CASSPLPGQGDQPQHF
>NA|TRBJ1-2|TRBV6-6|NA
TGTGCCAGCAGCCCCCCAGGGAGAGATGGCTACACCTTC
CASSPPGRDGYTF
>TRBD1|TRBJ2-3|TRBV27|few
TGTGCCAGCAGTTTGTGGGGGGGGGACAGGGGCACAGATACGCAGTATTTT
CASSLWGGDRGTDTQYF
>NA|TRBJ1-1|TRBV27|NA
TGTGCCAGCAGCCCCTTCCCGACGGGTACCTTGAACACTGAAGCTTTCTTT
CASSPFPTGTLNTEAFF
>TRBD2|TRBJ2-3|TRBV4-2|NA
TGTGCCAGCAGCCAGGGCCTAGCGGGAGGGAAGGATACGCAGTATTTT
CASSQGLAGGKDTQYF
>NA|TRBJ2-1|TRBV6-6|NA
TGTGCCAGCAGTTCCCAGGGGGGCCTACAGGGTGGAGAGCAGTTCTTC
CASSSQGGLQGGEQFF
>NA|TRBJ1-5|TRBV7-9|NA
TGTGCCAGCAGCTTAGAATTCGATCAGCCCCAGCATTTT
CASSLEFDQPQHF
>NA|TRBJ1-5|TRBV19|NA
TGTGCCAGCGGGACGGAATATAGCAATCAGCCCCAGCATTTT
CASGTEYSNQPQHF
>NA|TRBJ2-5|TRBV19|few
TGTGCCAGTAGTATATCCAGGGCAGACCGATTCGGAGAGACCCAGTACTTC
CASSISRADRFGETQYF
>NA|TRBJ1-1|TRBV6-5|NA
TGTGCCAGCAGTCCAAGGCTGTTAAACACTGAAGCTTTCTTT
CASSPRLLNTEAFF
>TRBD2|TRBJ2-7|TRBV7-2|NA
TGTGCCAGCAGCCCGGGACTAGCGTTGACCTACGAGCAGTACTTC
CASSPGLALTYEQYF
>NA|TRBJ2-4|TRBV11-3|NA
TGTGCCAGCAGCTTTAATCTAGCCAAAAACATTCAGTACTTC
CASSFNLAKNIQYF
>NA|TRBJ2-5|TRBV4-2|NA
TGTGCCAGCAGCCCGATTCTGGCCAAAGAGACCCAGTACTTC
CASSPILAKETQYF
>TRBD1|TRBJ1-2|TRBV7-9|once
TGTGCCAGCAGCTTCGGGACAGGGAGCTACACCTTC
CASSFGTGSYTF
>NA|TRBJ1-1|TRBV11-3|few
TGTGCCAGCAGCGAGAACACTGAAGCTTTCTTT
CASSENTEAFF
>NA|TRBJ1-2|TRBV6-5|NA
TGTGCCAGCAGCCTGACAGTGACCAACTACACCTTC
CASSLTVTNYTF
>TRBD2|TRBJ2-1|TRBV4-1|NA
TGCGCCAGCAGCCAAACGTCAGCGGGAAAGAACAAGAATGAGCAGTTCTTC
CASSQTSAGKNKNEQFF
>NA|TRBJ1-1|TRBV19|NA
TGTGCCAGTAGTTTCAGCTCCTCCTGGAACACTGAAGCTTTCTTT
CASSFSSSWNTEAFF
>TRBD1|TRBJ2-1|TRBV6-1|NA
TGTGCCAGCAGGGAAGCCGGGACAGGGGGCCGGGGGAATGAGCAGTTCTTC
CASREAGTGGRGNEQFF
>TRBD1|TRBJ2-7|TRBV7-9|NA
TGTGCCAGCCAGGGGGCGTACGAGCAGTACTTC
CASQGAYEQYF
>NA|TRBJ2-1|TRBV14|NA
TGTGCCAGCAGCCATCGACCGGGACTGCGGACATCCAATGAGCAGTTCTTC
CASSHRPGLRTSNEQFF
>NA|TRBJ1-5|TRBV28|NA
TGTGCCAGCAGCGACGCTAGGGGCAATCAGCCCCAGCATTTT
CASSDARGNQPQHF
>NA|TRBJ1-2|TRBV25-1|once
TGTGCCGTAAACCGCGGGGGAGGCTATGGCTACACCTTC
CAVNRGGGYGYTF